This T cell receptor (beta chain) was retrieved from a study of low-dose radiotherapy and immunotherapy resistance in tumors. Time point of the sample: after trial treatment. Specified treatment: LDRT plus nivolumab, ipilimumab, low-dose cyclophosphamide and aspirin (RACIN trial). CDR3 size: 16 residues. This clonotype was detected ten times or more. Primers used for first-strand cDNA, a TRAV- and TRBV-specific set, covered both alpha and beta chains. TCRs were amplified for approximately 22 PCR cycles with a constant-region primer and V-primer adapter. MiXCR, run by TCRdb on the reads, gives a single entry per CDR3 protein. The sample lists roughly 90,000 distinct CDR3 sequences, 20% occurring once.

The genes are TRBV21-1 and TRBJ1-5; TRBD1, the D gene given by the table, was not confirmed from the DNA. TRBV21-1 counts as a pseudogene. The sample here was PBMCs, taken after low-dose radiotherapy plus immunotherapy. The sequence came from a female donor with ovarian cancer. The CDR3 nucleotides read TGTGCCAGCAGCAAACGGGGGGCGGCGGTCAATCAGCCCCAGCATTTT. Its translation: CASSKRGAAVNQPQHF.